The T cell receptor (beta chain) under discussion was sequenced for a study of T cell repertoires in cytomegalovirus infection. Overall study context: Signatures in public TCR beta sequences pointed to both CMV infection and matching HLA type. Findings of the study overall: Across the ex vivo response, the dominant clonotypes were HLA-C-restricted CMV-specific TCR beta clonotypes.

The CDR3 totals 14 residues. Trimming shortened V by 3 bases and J by 7 bases, and 16 bases separated the two germline ends. Comments on this clonotype: The target antigen is unknown.

From the reads, TCRdb called clonotypes with MiXCR, one entry per CDR3 protein. The data show more than 650,000 distinct CDR3 sequences, 35% to 45% seen once. The chain recombines TRBV12-3 or TRBV12-4 with TRBJ2-7; perhaps D is TRBD1 or TRBD2 (5 bases each). The TCR sequence derives from a human donor in good health (CMV status not recorded). Some clones in this sample may be carry-over from other donors' samples. The sequencing sample was made of PBMCs. CDR3 residues: CASSFGAFVLEQYF. The CDR3, as DNA: TGTGCCAGCAGTTTCGGGGCTTTCGTCTTAGAGCAGTACTTC.